This TCR beta chain is drawn from a study of shared clonotypes between healthy human individuals. Study-wide points: An anticipated effect of sequencing depth on clonotype sharing among donors was recognized.

The authors ran the assay at deep level. Study processing details: Filtering differed since immunoSEQ provided only junctions, with no quality scores. The repertoire was sequenced with immunoSEQ multiplex PCR; TCRdb's copy has only in-frame clones and lacks some. V and J calls and clone size are as listed in that table; D and trimming were resolved from the DNA. In the table there are under 2,000,000 clones, approximately 94% of which are singletons. The CDR3 contains 13 residues. V lost 3 bases and J lost 2, with 11 bases in between. Germline values: CDR1 GTSNPN, CDR2 SVGIG (reference sequence). CD45RO-negative cells were positively selected for CCR7, leaving out terminally differentiated effector memory CD45RA+ cells. As regards this clone: Its antigen is currently unknown.

This chain connects TRBV30 to TRBJ2-7; D might be TRBD2 (5 bases). The sequenced material came from naive CD8+ T cells sorted from blood. This TCR was recovered from a man between 18 and 35 years old in good health. The CDR3: CAWSPGSTYEQYF. As DNA, the CDR3 is TGTGCCTGGAGCCCGGGATCCACCTACGAGCAGTACTTC.